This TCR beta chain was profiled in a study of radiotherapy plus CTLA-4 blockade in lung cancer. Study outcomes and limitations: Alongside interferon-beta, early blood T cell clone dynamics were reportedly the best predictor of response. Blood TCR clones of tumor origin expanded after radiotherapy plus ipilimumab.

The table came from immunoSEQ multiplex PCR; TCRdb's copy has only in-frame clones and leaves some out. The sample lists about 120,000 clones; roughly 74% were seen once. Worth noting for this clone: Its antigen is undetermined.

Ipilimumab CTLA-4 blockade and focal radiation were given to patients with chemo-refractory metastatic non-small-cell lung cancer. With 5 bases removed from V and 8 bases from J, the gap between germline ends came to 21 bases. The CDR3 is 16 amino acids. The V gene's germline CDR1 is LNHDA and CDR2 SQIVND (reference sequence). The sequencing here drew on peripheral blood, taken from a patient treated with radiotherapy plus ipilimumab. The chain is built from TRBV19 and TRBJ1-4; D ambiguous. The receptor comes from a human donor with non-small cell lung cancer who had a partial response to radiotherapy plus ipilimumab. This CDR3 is CASSPRVRSGLEKLFF. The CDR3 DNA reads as TGTGCCAGTAGTCCGAGGGTCCGCTCCGGGTTGGAAAAACTGTTTTTT.